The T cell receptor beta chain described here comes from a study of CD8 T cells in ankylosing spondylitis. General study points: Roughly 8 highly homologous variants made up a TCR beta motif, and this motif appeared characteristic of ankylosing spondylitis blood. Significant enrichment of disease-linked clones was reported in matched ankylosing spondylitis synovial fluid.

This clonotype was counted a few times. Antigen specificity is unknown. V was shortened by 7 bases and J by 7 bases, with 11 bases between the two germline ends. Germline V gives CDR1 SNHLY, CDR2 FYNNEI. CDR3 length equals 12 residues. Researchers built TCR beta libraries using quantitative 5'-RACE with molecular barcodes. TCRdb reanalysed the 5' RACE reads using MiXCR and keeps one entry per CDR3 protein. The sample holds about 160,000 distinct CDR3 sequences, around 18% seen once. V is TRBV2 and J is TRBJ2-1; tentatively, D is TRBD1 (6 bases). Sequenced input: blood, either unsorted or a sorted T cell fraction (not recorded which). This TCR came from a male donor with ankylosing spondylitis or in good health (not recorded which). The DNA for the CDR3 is TGTGCCAGCACCTATCAGGGGAATGAGCAGTTCTTC. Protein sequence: CASTYQGNEQFF. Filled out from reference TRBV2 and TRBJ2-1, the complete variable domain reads EPEVTQTPSHQVTQMGQEVILRCVPISNHLYFYWYRQILGQKVEFLVSFYNNEISEKSEIFDDQFSVERPDGSNFTLKIRSTKLEDSAMYFCASTYQGNEQFFGPGTRLTVL.